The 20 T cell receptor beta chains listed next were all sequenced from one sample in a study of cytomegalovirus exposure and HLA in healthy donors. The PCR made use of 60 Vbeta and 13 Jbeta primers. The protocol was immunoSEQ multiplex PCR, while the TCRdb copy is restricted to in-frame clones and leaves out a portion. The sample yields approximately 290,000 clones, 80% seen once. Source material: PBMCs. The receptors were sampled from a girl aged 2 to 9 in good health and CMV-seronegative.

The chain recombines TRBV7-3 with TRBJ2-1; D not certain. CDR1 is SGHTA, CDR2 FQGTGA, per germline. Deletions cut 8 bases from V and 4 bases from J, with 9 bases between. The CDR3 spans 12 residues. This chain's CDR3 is CASSTGYNEQFF. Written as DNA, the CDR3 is TGTGCCAGCTCGACTGGTTACAATGAGCAGTTCTTC.

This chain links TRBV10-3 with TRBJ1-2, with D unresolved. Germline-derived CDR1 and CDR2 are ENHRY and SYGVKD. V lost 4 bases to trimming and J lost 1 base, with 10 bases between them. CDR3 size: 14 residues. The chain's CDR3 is CAISVGEGNYGYTF. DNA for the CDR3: TGTGCCATCAGTGTGGGTGAGGGTAACTATGGCTACACCTTC.

The CDR3 coding sequence is TGCGCCAGCAGCCAAGTCGCCCACTACGAGCAGTACTTC. As protein: CASSQVAHYEQYF. This rearrangement joins TRBV4-1 to TRBJ2-5; D not resolved. Gene TRBJ2-7 matches the end of the DNA better, so the J call may be wrong. Looked up from germline, CDR1 is MGHRA and CDR2 is YSYEKL. The CDR3 sequence is 13 residues long.

CDR3 nucleotides: TGTGCCAGCAGTGAAAGAGGGCGGGAGTACTACAATGAGCAGTTCTTC. Translated, it gives CASSERGREYYNEQFF. The chain uses TRBV2 and TRBJ2-1; 7 bases line up with TRBD2. The CDR3 contains 16 residues. V was pared by 2 bases and J by 3 bases, with 7 bases of the junction left unmatched. Germline-derived CDR1 and CDR2 are SNHLY and FYNNEI.

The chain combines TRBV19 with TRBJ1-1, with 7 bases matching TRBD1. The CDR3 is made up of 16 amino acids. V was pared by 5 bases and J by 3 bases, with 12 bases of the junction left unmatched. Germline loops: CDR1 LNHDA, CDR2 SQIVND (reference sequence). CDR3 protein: CASSENRGLYDTEAFF. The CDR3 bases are TGTGCCAGTAGTGAGAACAGGGGCCTCTACGACACTGAAGCTTTCTTT.

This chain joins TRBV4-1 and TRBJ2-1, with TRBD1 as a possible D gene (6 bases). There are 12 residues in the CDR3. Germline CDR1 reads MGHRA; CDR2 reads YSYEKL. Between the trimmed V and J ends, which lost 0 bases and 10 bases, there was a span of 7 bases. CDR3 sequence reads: CASSQERGEQFF. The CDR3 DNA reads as TGCGCCAGCAGCCAAGAAAGGGGGGAGCAGTTCTTC.

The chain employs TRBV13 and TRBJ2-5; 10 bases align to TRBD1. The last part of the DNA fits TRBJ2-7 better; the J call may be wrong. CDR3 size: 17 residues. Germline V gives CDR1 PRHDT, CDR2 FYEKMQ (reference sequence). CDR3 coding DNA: TGTGCCAGCAGCCCGCCCCCGTCGGGACAGGGGCCCTACGAGCAGTACTTC. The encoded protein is CASSPPPSGQGPYEQYF.

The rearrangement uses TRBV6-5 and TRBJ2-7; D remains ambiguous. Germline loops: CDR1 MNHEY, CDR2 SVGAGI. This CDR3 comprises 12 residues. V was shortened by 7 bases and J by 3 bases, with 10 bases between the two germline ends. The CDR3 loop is CASMSINYEQYF. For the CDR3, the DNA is TGTGCCAGCATGAGTATTAACTACGAGCAGTACTTC.

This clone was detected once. CDR3 coding DNA: TGCGCCAGCAGCCAAGGACTAGCGGGAGGGCCCGAGCAGTTCTTC. Translating gives CASSQGLAGGPEQFF. The chain is built from TRBV4-1 and TRBJ2-1, with TRBD2 matching over 14 bases. The CDR3 contains 15 residues. Germline V CDR1 and CDR2: MGHRA, YSYEKL. With V trimmed by 1 base and J by 10 bases, 3 bases remained unmatched.

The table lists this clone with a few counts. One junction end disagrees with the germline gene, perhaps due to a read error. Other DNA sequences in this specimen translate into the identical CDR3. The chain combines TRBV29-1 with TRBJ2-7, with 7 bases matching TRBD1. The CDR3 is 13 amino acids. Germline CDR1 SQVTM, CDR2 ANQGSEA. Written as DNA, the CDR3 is TGTAGCGTTGAACAGGGGTCATCCTACGAGCAGTACTTC. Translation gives CSVEQGSSYEQYF.

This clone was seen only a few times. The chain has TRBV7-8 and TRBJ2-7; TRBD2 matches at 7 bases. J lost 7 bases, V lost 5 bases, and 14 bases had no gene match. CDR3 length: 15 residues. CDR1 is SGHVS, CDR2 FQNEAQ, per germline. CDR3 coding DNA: TGTGCCAGCAGCCCCCGCCGGGGGGAGAGGTGGGAGCAGTACTTC. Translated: CASSPRRGERWEQYF.

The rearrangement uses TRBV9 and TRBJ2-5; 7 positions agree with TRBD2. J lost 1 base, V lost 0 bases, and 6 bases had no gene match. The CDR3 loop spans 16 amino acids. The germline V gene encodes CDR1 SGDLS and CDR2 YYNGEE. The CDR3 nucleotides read TGTGCCAGCAGCGTAGCGACGGGAGGCACCCAAGAGACCCAGTACTTC. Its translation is CASSVATGGTQETQYF. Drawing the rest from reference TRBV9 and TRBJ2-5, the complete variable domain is DSGVTQTPKHLITATGQRVTLRCSPRSGDLSVYWYQQSLDQGLQFLIQYYNGEERAKGNILERFSAQQFPDLHSELNLSSLELGDSALYFCASSVATGGTQETQYFGPGTRLLVL.

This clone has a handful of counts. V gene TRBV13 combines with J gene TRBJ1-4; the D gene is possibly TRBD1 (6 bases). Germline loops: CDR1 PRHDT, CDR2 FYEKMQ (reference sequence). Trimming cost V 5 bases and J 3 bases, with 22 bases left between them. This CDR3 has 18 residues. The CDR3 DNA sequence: TGTGCCAGCAGCAAAGGCCGCTCGCTTAAGGGGGCTAATGAAAAACTGTTTTTT. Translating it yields CASSKGRSLKGANEKLFF.

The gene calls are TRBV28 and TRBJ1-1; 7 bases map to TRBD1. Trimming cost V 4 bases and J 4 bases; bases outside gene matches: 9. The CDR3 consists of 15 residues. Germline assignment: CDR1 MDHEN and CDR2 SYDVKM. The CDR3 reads CASSSGQAQSTEAFF. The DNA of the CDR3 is TGTGCCAGCAGTTCTGGACAGGCTCAGAGCACTGAAGCTTTCTTT.

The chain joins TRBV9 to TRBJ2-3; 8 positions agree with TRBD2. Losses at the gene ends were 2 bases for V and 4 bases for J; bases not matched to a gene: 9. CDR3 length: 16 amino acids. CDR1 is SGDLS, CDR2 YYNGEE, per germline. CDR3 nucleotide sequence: TGTGCCAGCAGCGTTGATAGCGGGACTCTTGCAGATACGCAGTATTTT. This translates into CASSVDSGTLADTQYF. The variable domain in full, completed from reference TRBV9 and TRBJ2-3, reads DSGVTQTPKHLITATGQRVTLRCSPRSGDLSVYWYQQSLDQGLQFLIQYYNGEERAKGNILERFSAQQFPDLHSELNLSSLELGDSALYFCASSVDSGTLADTQYFGPGTRLTVL.

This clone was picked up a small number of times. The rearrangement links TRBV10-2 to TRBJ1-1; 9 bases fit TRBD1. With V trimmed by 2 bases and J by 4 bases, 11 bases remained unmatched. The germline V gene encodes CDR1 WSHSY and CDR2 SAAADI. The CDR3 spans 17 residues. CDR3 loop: CASSEVVTGGAGTEAFF. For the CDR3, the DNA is TGCGCCAGCAGTGAGGTGGTGACAGGGGGGGCTGGCACTGAAGCTTTCTTT.

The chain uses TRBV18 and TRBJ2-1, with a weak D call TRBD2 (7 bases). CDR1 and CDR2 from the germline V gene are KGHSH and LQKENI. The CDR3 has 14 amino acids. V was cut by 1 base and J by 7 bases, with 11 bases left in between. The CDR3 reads CASSPRGGKNEQFF. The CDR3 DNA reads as TGTGCCAGCTCACCACGGGGGGGCAAGAATGAGCAGTTCTTC.

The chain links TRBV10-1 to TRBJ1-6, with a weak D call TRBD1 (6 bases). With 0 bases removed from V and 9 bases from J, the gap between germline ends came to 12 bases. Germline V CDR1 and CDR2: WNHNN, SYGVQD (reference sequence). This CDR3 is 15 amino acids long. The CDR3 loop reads CASSESLDSGSPLHF. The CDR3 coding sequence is TGCGCCAGCAGTGAGTCTTTGGACAGCGGTTCACCCCTCCACTTT.

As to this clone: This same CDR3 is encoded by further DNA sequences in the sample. Here the CDR3 reads CASRIGGVGSGYF. DNA of the CDR3: TGTGCCAGCAGGATAGGGGGAGTGGGTAGTGGGTACTTC. V is TRBV11-2 and J is TRBJ2-7; maybe TRBD1 (6 bases). CDR3 length: 13 amino acids. Per the germline V gene, CDR1 is SGHAT and CDR2 is FQNNGV. V was clipped by 6 bases and J by 12 bases, with 21 bases between them.

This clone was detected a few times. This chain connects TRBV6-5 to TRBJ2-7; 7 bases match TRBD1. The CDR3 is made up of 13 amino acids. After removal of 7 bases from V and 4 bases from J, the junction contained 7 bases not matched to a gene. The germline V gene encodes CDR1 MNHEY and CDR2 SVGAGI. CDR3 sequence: CASTTGAQYEQYF. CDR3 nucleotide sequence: TGTGCCAGCACCACAGGGGCGCAGTACGAGCAGTACTTC.